Listed below are T cell receptor beta chains from one sample, sequenced in a study of blood T cells in healthy people across ages. From the 5' RACE reads, TCRdb called clonotypes with MiXCR, one entry per CDR3 protein. The data contain over 1,200,000 distinct CDR3 sequences, around 59% of them singletons. The specimen was blood. Receptors originate from a man aged 18 to 29 in good health. Both conserved end residues are part of each CDR3. A D gene is named only where the DNA matches it firmly. Some rows have no size entry. The others give once, few or many, or a class for an expanded clone.

d_call | j_call | v_call | clone_size | cdr3_nt | cdr3_aa
NA | TRBJ2-7 | TRBV5-6 | few | TGTGCCAGCAGCTTGACCCAGGGGATTCAGTACTTC | CASSLTQGIQYF
TRBD1 | TRBJ2-7 | TRBV20-1 | few | TGCAGTGGGAAGGGACAGATCTACGAGCAGTACTTC | CSGKGQIYEQYF
NA | TRBJ2-7 | TRBV7-2 | NA | TGTGCCAGCAGCTTTACTAGGTACAATGAGCAGTACTTC | CASSFTRYNEQYF
NA | TRBJ2-1 | TRBV28 | few | TGTGCCAGCAGTCCCCGACCCCGGGGTACCGACAATGAGCAGTTCTTC | CASSPRPRGTDNEQFF
TRBD2 | TRBJ2-5 | TRBV29-1 | few | TGCAGCGTTGAGATTAGCGGGAGGGCCCTCCTAGCCCAGTACTTC | CSVEISGRALLAQYF
TRBD2 | TRBJ2-3 | TRBV3-1 | NA | TGTGCCAGCAGCCAAACGGCGGGGGGACGCACAGATACGCAGTATTTT | CASSQTAGGRTDTQYF
NA | TRBJ2-1 | TRBV4-2 | once | TGTGCCAGCAGCCCCCCGTTAGGGGGCTCCTACAATGAGCAGTTCTTC | CASSPPLGGSYNEQFF
TRBD2 | TRBJ2-1 | TRBV29-1 | NA | TGCAGCGTTGGGGGACTAGCGCTGAGCTCCTACAATGAGCAGTTCTTC | CSVGGLALSSYNEQFF
NA | TRBJ2-2 | TRBV9 | NA | TGTGCCAGCAGCGTAGGCGGGGCGAGGGAGCTGTTTTTT | CASSVGGARELFF
NA | TRBJ2-1 | TRBV25-1 | NA | TGTGCCAGCGTCAGGGAAGGTCATGAGCAGTTCTTC | CASVREGHEQFF
NA | TRBJ2-7 | TRBV30 | NA | TGTGCCTGGAGTGCCTTCCGATACGAGCAGTACTTC | CAWSAFRYEQYF
NA | TRBJ1-3 | TRBV12-5 | NA | TGTGCTAGTGGCCTTGACTACCGCGCCTCTGGAAACACCATATATTTT | CASGLDYRASGNTIYF
NA | TRBJ2-5 | TRBV7-9 | NA | TGTGCCAGCAGCTTAGCGTCGTATCTCCAGCCAAAGGAGACCCAGTACTTC | CASSLASYLQPKETQYF
NA | TRBJ1-1 | TRBV7-9 | NA | TGTGCCAGCAGCTTAGTTTCAGAAGAAGCTTTCTTT | CASSLVSEEAFF
NA | TRBJ1-1 | TRBV4-2 | NA | TGTGCCAGCAGCCAAGACCGGCTTTTCGGGGGCGATCTTTTCTCTGAAGCTTTCTTT | CASSQDRLFGGDLFSEAFF
NA | TRBJ1-2 | TRBV3-1 | NA | TGTGCCAGCAGCCAAGAGATGGGTTATGGCTACACCTTC | CASSQEMGYGYTF
NA | TRBJ2-3 | TRBV12-3/TRBV12-4 | NA | TGCGCCAGCAGTTTCCAGGGACTTAGGGGAGATACGCAGTATTTT | CASSFQGLRGDTQYF
TRBD2 | TRBJ2-1 | TRBV12-3/TRBV12-4 | NA | TGTGCCAGCGCGATAGCGGGGCAACAGTTCTTC | CASAIAGQQFF
NA | TRBJ2-7 | TRBV25-1 | NA | TGCGCCAGCGCCCTACGTGGATCTTACGAGCAGTACTTC | CASALRGSYEQYF
TRBD1 | TRBJ2-3 | TRBV7-2 | NA | TGTGCCAGCAGCCCGGAGCGCGACAGGGCAGATACGCAGTATTTT | CASSPERDRADTQYF
TRBD1 | TRBJ2-5 | TRBV7-2 | NA | TGTGCCAGCAGCTTAGCGCCCAGGGGGACCCAAGAGACCCAGTACTTC | CASSLAPRGTQETQYF
NA | TRBJ1-1 | TRBV12-3/TRBV12-4 | NA | TGTGCCAGCAGCGTTCCAGGGGCACCGCGTGACACTGAAGCTTTCTTT | CASSVPGAPRDTEAFF
NA | TRBJ2-2 | TRBV12-3/TRBV12-4 | NA | TGTGCCAGCGGCCAGGTTCCCCAAGACGTTCTGAACACCGGGGAGCTGTTTTTT | CASGQVPQDVLNTGELFF
NA | TRBJ1-1 | TRBV6-1 | few | TGTGCCAGCAGTGTTAAGGGGTCGGACACTGAAGCTTTCTTT | CASSVKGSDTEAFF
NA | TRBJ2-1 | TRBV5-1 | once | TGCGCCAGCAGGGGTGTCTTAAATGAGCAGTTCTTC | CASRGVLNEQFF
NA | TRBJ1-2 | TRBV6-2/TRBV6-3 | few | TGTGCCAGCAGTTCGGCAGTCTATGGCTACACCTTC | CASSSAVYGYTF
NA | TRBJ2-5 | TRBV2 | NA | TGTGCCAGCAGTGATCCGGCAACTCCTGGGGGGACCCAGTACTTC | CASSDPATPGGTQYF
NA | TRBJ2-7 | TRBV28 | few | TGTGCCAGCACCAGCTCCCCGGCCTACGAGCAGTACTTC | CASTSSPAYEQYF
NA | TRBJ1-2 | TRBV29-1 | few | TGCAGCGTTGCGGGGCCGGGGGATGGCTACACCTTC | CSVAGPGDGYTF
NA | TRBJ2-1 | TRBV6-9 | once | TGTGATCCAGCGGACTACAATGAGCAGTTCTTC | CDPADYNEQFF
NA | TRBJ1-6 | TRBV3-1 | NA | TGTGCCAGCAGCCCACCAGGGGCTTCACCCCTCCACTTT | CASSPPGASPLHF
TRBD2 | TRBJ2-4 | TRBV7-8 | once | TGTGCCAGCAGCTTAACCGGGAGGGGAAACATTCAGTACTTC | CASSLTGRGNIQYF
TRBD1 | TRBJ1-2 | TRBV29-1 | few | TGCAGCGTGGGGGACAGGGAGGGAGGCTACACCTTC | CSVGDREGGYTF
TRBD1 | TRBJ1-2 | TRBV11-2 | NA | TGTGCCAGCGAAACCACAGGGGAGGGCTACACCTTC | CASETTGEGYTF
NA | TRBJ2-1 | TRBV12-3/TRBV12-4 | few | TGTGCCAGCAGTTTTGCAGGGAACAACAATGAGCAGTTCTTC | CASSFAGNNNEQFF